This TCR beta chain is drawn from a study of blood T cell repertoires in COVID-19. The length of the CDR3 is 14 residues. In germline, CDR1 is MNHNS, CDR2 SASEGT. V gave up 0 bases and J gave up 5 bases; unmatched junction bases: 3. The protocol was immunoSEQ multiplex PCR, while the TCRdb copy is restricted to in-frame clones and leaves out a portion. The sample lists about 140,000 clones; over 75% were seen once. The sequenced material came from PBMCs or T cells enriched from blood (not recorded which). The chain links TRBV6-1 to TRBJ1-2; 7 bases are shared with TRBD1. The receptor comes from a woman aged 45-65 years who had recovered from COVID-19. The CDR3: CASSEAGTEYGYTF. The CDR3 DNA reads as TGTGCCAGCAGTGAAGCCGGGACAGAGTATGGCTACACCTTC.